This TCR beta chain was recovered during a study of glioma-infiltrating T cells. General observations from the study: Non-neoplastic patients had below-expected tissue-blood divergence, while all gliomas exceeded expectation.

Germline loops: CDR1 MNHNY, CDR2 SVGAGI (reference sequence). The CDR3 length is 14 residues. Trimming stripped 2 bases from V and 3 bases from J, with 8 bases between. TCR alpha and beta CDR3 regions were amplified from RNA using iRepertoire nested multiplex PCR. TCRdb fed the multiplex PCR reads into MiXCR, producing one record per CDR3 protein. The sample consists of about 110,000 distinct CDR3 sequences, about 25% of them appearing once. The sample holds many counts of this clonotype. Its matching antigen is unknown. Material: glioma tissue, nonneoplastic brain tissue, or PBMCs (not recorded which). V usage is TRBV6-6 and J usage is TRBJ1-5; no clear D gene. The clonotype comes from a human donor with low-grade glioma or glioblastoma, undergoing nonglioma brain surgery, or in good health (not recorded which). The CDR3 region has the DNA TGTGCCAGCAGTTACAGGGCCTACAATCAGCCCCAGCATTTT. This translates into CASSYRAYNQPQHF.